This T cell receptor (beta chain) is drawn from a study of immune characterization of retroperitoneal liposarcoma. TCRdb reprocessed the PCR reads with MiXCR, giving one entry per CDR3 protein. The table records approximately 4,700 distinct CDR3 sequences, about a third of them present only once. V gave up 6 bases and J gave up 2 bases; unmatched junction bases: 12. CDR3 length equals 16 residues. CDR1 MNHNS and CDR2 SASEGT come from the germline V gene. Source material: tumor tissue. This sequence originates from a male donor with retroperitoneal liposarcoma. This chain joins TRBV6-1 and TRBJ2-7; TRBD1 agrees at 8 bases. CDR3 coding DNA: TGTGCCAGCAGCCCCCGAATGCCGACAGGGGCCTACGAGCAGTACTTC. Translating it yields CASSPRMPTGAYEQYF.